Listed below are T cell receptor beta chains from one sample, sequenced in a study of T-cell reconstitution after alpha-beta-depleted transplantation in children. In TCRdb, the PCR reads were re-called with MiXCR into one record per CDR3 protein. Of about 540,000 distinct CDR3 sequences listed, 15% to 20% are singletons. Source: PBMCs from the stem cell graft donor, taken from the stem cell graft. These receptors were obtained from a human donor who donated a stem cell graft to a child with acute lymphoblastic leukemia. The CDR3 runs from the conserved cysteine through the conserved F or W. Fields, in order: CDR3 protein, CDR3 DNA, V gene, J gene, CDR3 length, D gene, clone size. The D gene is left open where the match is weak. Expanded clones get a size class; other rows say once, few or many, or leave the size out.

CDR3: CASSYWAPGTAQETQYF; DNA: TGTGCCAGCAGTTACTGGGCCCCCGGGACAGCTCAAGAGACCCAGTACTTC; V: TRBV6-5; J: TRBJ2-5; length: 17; D: TRBD1; size: few
CDR3: CASSQGVGAYETQYF; DNA: TGCGCCAGCAGCCAAGGAGTCGGGGCATACGAGACCCAGTACTTC; V: TRBV4-1; J: TRBJ2-5; length: 15; D: -; size: -
CDR3: CASSKVAEAFF; DNA: TGTGCCAGCTCGAAGGTCGCTGAAGCTTTCTTT; V: TRBV7-9; J: TRBJ1-1; length: 11; D: -; size: few
CDR3: CASSPGTSGRNEQYF; DNA: TGTGCCAGCTCACCGGGGACTAGCGGGAGAAACGAGCAGTACTTC; V: TRBV18; J: TRBJ2-7; length: 15; D: TRBD2; size: few
CDR3: CAISESFGDARANVLTF; DNA: TGTGCCATCAGTGAGTCGTTCGGGGACGCTCGGGCCAACGTCCTGACTTTC; V: TRBV10-3; J: TRBJ2-6; length: 17; D: -; size: -
CDR3: CASTMAKAFF; DNA: TGTGCCAGCACGATGGCTAAAGCTTTCTTT; V: TRBV12-3/TRBV12-4; J: TRBJ1-1; length: 10; D: -; size: few
CDR3: CSVERQGTQYF; DNA: TGCAGCGTTGAACGACAGGGGACCCAGTACTTC; V: TRBV29-1; J: TRBJ2-5; length: 11; D: TRBD1; size: -
CDR3: CASSPGQNQPQHF; DNA: TGTGCCAGCAGCCCTGGGCAGAATCAGCCCCAGCATTTT; V: TRBV9; J: TRBJ1-5; length: 13; D: -; size: -
CDR3: CATSRDSGQGSSEKLFF; DNA: TGTGCCACCAGCAGAGATTCTGGACAGGGGAGTAGTGAAAAACTGTTTTTT; V: TRBV15; J: TRBJ1-4; length: 17; D: TRBD1; size: many
CDR3: CASSFGRATLAKNIQYF; DNA: TGCGCCAGCAGCTTCGGCCGGGCGACACTAGCCAAAAACATTCAGTACTTC; V: TRBV5-1; J: TRBJ2-4; length: 17; D: -; size: many
CDR3: CASTKGGETQYF; DNA: TGTGCCAGCACCAAAGGGGGTGAGACCCAGTACTTC; V: TRBV25-1; J: TRBJ2-5; length: 12; D: -; size: few
CDR3: CASWEGGVDTQYF; DNA: TGTGCCAGCTGGGAGGGGGGAGTGGATACGCAGTATTTT; V: TRBV11-2; J: TRBJ2-3; length: 13; D: -; size: -
CDR3: CASSLAPDPYGYTF; DNA: TGTGCCAGCAGCTTGGCCCCCGATCCTTATGGCTACACCTTC; V: TRBV5-6; J: TRBJ1-2; length: 14; D: -; size: -
CDR3: CASSQERGNEETQYF; DNA: TGCGCCAGCAGCCAAGAACGGGGGAATGAAGAGACCCAGTACTTC; V: TRBV4-1; J: TRBJ2-5; length: 15; D: -; size: few
CDR3: CASSLTGPSEQYF; DNA: TGTGCCAGCAGTTTGACAGGCCCCTCCGAGCAGTACTTC; V: TRBV27; J: TRBJ2-7; length: 13; D: -; size: -
CDR3: CCARDVKGGGFDQPQHF; DNA: TGCTGTGCTAGAGATGTAAAAGGGGGCGGGTTTGATCAGCCCCAGCATTTT; V: TRBV20-1; J: TRBJ1-5; length: 17; D: TRBD1; size: -
CDR3: CASSPGTSGTNEQFF; DNA: TGCGCCAGCAGCCCCGGGACTAGCGGGACCAATGAGCAGTTCTTC; V: TRBV5-1; J: TRBJ2-1; length: 15; D: TRBD2; size: many
CDR3: CASSPSRNEKLFF; DNA: TGTGCCAGCTCACCATCCCGAAATGAAAAACTGTTTTTT; V: TRBV18; J: TRBJ1-4; length: 13; D: -; size: -
CDR3: CASSVMRNTEAFF; DNA: TGTGCCAGCAGCGTGATGAGGAACACTGAAGCTTTCTTT; V: TRBV9; J: TRBJ1-1; length: 13; D: -; size: -
CDR3: CASSADGDFSNQPQHF; DNA: TGCGCCAGCTCCGCGGACGGGGACTTTAGCAATCAGCCCCAGCATTTT; V: TRBV5-1; J: TRBJ1-5; length: 16; D: -; size: -
CDR3: CASSWDTNEQFF; DNA: TGCGCCAGCAGCTGGGACACCAATGAGCAGTTCTTC; V: TRBV5-1; J: TRBJ2-1; length: 12; D: -; size: -
CDR3: CASSRWDSSPDTQYF; DNA: TGCGCCAGCAGCCGCTGGGACAGTAGTCCAGATACGCAGTATTTT; V: TRBV4-1; J: TRBJ2-3; length: 15; D: TRBD1; size: -
CDR3: CASSPLREGSYEQYF; DNA: TGTGCCAGCTCACCACTCCGGGAGGGCTCCTACGAGCAGTACTTC; V: TRBV18; J: TRBJ2-7; length: 15; D: TRBD2; size: -
CDR3: CSVDGVGKSSYEQYF; DNA: TGCAGCGTTGACGGTGTTGGCAAAAGCTCCTACGAGCAGTACTTC; V: TRBV29-1; J: TRBJ2-7; length: 15; D: -; size: -
CDR3: CASSYSDRSADTQYF; DNA: TGTGCCAGCAGTTACTCCGACAGATCCGCGGATACGCAGTATTTT; V: TRBV6-5; J: TRBJ2-3; length: 15; D: -; size: few
CDR3: CASSPGGPLSSYEQYF; DNA: TGTGCCAGCAGTCCTGGGGGGCCGCTTAGCTCCTACGAGCAGTACTTC; V: TRBV7-9; J: TRBJ2-7; length: 16; D: -; size: -
CDR3: CASSLWTGEEEQYF; DNA: TGTGCCAGTAGTTTATGGACAGGGGAAGAGGAGCAGTACTTC; V: TRBV19; J: TRBJ2-7; length: 14; D: TRBD1; size: -
CDR3: CASSLVVAGTDTQYF; DNA: TGCGCCAGCAGCTTGGTTGTAGCAGGCACAGATACGCAGTATTTT; V: TRBV5-1; J: TRBJ2-3; length: 15; D: -; size: -
CDR3: CASSKKQGAGTEAFF; DNA: TGTGCCAGTAGTAAGAAACAGGGGGCGGGCACTGAAGCTTTCTTT; V: TRBV19; J: TRBJ1-1; length: 15; D: TRBD1; size: -
CDR3: CASSFNPIYEQYF; DNA: TGTGCCAGCAGTTTCAACCCAATCTACGAGCAGTACTTC; V: TRBV27; J: TRBJ2-7; length: 13; D: -; size: -
CDR3: CASSSGLAGPYNEQFF; DNA: TGTGCCAGCAGCTCCGGACTAGCGGGCCCCTACAATGAGCAGTTCTTC; V: TRBV7-2; J: TRBJ2-1; length: 16; D: TRBD2; size: -
CDR3: CASSSVRYGYTF; DNA: TGTGCCAGCAGTTCGGTCCGTTATGGCTACACCTTC; V: TRBV7-9; J: TRBJ1-2; length: 12; D: -; size: -
CDR3: CASSSLFSYEQYF; DNA: TGCGCCAGCAGCTCCCTGTTTTCCTACGAGCAGTACTTC; V: TRBV4-1; J: TRBJ2-7; length: 13; D: -; size: few
CDR3: CASSLYSPLHF; DNA: TGTGCCAGCAGCTTATATTCACCCCTCCACTTT; V: TRBV7-9; J: TRBJ1-6; length: 11; D: -; size: few
CDR3: CASEGGARTEAFF; DNA: TGTGCTAGCGAGGGGGGGGCGAGAACTGAAGCTTTCTTT; V: TRBV12-3/TRBV12-4; J: TRBJ1-1; length: 13; D: -; size: -
CDR3: CASSYSGAARNHYEQYF; DNA: TGTGCCAGCAGTTACTCGGGTGCGGCTAGAAATCACTACGAGCAGTACTTC; V: TRBV6-2/TRBV6-3; J: TRBJ2-7; length: 17; D: -; size: -
CDR3: CASRIDVLNYGYTF; DNA: TGTGCCAGCAGAATTGACGTACTTAACTATGGCTACACCTTC; V: TRBV6-1; J: TRBJ1-2; length: 14; D: -; size: -
CDR3: CAISDAGLVEQYF; DNA: TGTGCCATCAGTGACGCTGGACTAGTCGAGCAGTACTTC; V: TRBV10-3; J: TRBJ2-7; length: 13; D: TRBD2; size: -
CDR3: CASSLVGRNTEAFF; DNA: TGCGCCAGCAGCTTGGTCGGGCGGAACACTGAAGCTTTCTTT; V: TRBV5-1; J: TRBJ1-1; length: 14; D: -; size: -
CDR3: CSARDRALYSNQPQHF; DNA: TGCAGTGCTAGAGATCGGGCGCTTTATAGCAATCAGCCCCAGCATTTT; V: TRBV20-1; J: TRBJ1-5; length: 16; D: -; size: -
CDR3: CASSQATGQGQPQHF; DNA: TGTGCCAGCAGCCAGGCTACCGGCCAGGGACAGCCCCAGCATTTT; V: TRBV28; J: TRBJ1-5; length: 15; D: -; size: few
CDR3: CASMGTPITGELFF; DNA: TGCGCCAGCATGGGGACTCCTATCACCGGGGAGCTGTTTTTT; V: TRBV10-2; J: TRBJ2-2; length: 14; D: -; size: few
CDR3: CSVTGVRDTQYF; DNA: TGCAGCGTAACAGGGGTCCGAGATACGCAGTATTTT; V: TRBV29-1; J: TRBJ2-3; length: 12; D: TRBD1; size: -
CDR3: CASSLEGSGLTTYNEQFF; DNA: TGCGCCAGCAGCTTGGAGGGTTCGGGACTCACGACCTACAATGAGCAGTTCTTC; V: TRBV5-1; J: TRBJ2-1; length: 18; D: -; size: -